These 4 T cell receptor beta chains were sequenced from one sample in a study of breast tumors, draining lymph nodes, adjacent tissues. TCRdb fed the multiplex PCR reads into MiXCR, producing one record per CDR3 protein. The sample yields about 200,000 distinct CDR3 sequences, less than 45% seen once. The lymph nodes were axillary draining lymph nodes from breast cancer patients. Sequenced material: axillary lymph node tissue. All receptors derive from a female donor with breast cancer. Some clones in this sample may be carry-over from other donors' samples.

As for this clonotype: Since a much larger clone is just one base distant, this may be a read error. The genes are TRBV6-5 and TRBJ2-3; 7 positions match TRBD2. Germline V gene lookup returns CDR1 MNHEY and CDR2 SVGAGI. Trimming cost V 8 bases and J 6 bases; bases outside gene matches: 11. The CDR3 runs 14 residues. The CDR3 region is CASGNSGFWDTQYF. The CDR3 DNA is TGTGCCAGCGGCAATAGCGGGTTTTGGGATACGCAGTATTTT.

A few counts support this clonotype. This could be a read error, since a much larger clone is one nucleotide away. The V call is TRBV12-3 or TRBV12-4, the J call TRBJ1-5; 7 nucleotides align to TRBD1. This CDR3 has 13 residues. V shed 6 bases and J 6 bases; nucleotides not matched to a gene: 5. The CDR3 DNA is TGTGCCAGCAGCAACGACAGGGTTCAGCCCCAGCATTTT. This gives the protein CASSNDRVQPQHF.

This sequence joins TRBV15 and TRBJ2-2, with D perhaps TRBD2 (5 bases). Trimming cost V 1 base and J 6 bases, with 15 bases left between them. The V gene's germline CDR1 is LNHNV and CDR2 YYDKDF (reference sequence). The CDR3 sequence is 16 residues long. In DNA form, the CDR3 reads TGTGCCACCAGCAGAGCGAGAGGGCAAGTGGCCGGGGAGCTGTTTTTT. Protein: CATSRARGQVAGELFF.

J is TRBJ2-5 and V is TRBV7-3; D ambiguous. The CDR3 is 13 amino acids. V was shortened by 2 bases and J by 4 bases, with 8 bases between the two germline ends. The germline CDR1 and CDR2 sequences are SGHTA and FQGTGA. CDR3 loop: CASSLAVGETQYF. CDR3 DNA sequence: TGTGCCAGCAGCTTAGCAGTGGGAGAGACCCAGTACTTC. Using reference TRBV7-3 and TRBJ2-5 for the parts outside the CDR3, the full variable domain is GAGVSQTPSNKVTEKGKYVELRCDPISGHTALYWYRQSLGQGPEFLIYFQGTGAADDSGLPNDRFFAVRPEGSVSTLKIQRTERGDSAVYLCASSLAVGETQYFGPGTRLLVL.